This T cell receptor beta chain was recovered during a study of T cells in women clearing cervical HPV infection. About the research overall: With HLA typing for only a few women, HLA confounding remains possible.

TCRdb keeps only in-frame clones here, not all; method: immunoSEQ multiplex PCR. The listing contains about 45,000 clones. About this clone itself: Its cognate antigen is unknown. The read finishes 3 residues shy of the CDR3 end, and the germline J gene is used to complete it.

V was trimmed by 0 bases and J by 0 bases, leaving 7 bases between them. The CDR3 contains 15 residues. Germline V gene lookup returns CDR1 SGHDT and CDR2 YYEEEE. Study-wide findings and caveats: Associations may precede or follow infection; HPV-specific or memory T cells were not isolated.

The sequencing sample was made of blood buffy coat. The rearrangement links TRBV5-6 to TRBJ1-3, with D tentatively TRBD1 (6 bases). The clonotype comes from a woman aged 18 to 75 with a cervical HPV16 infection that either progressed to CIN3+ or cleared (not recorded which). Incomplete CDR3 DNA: TGTGCCAGCAGCTTGGGACAGGTCTCTGGAAACACC. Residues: CASSLGQVSGNT. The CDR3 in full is CASSLGQVSGNTIYF.